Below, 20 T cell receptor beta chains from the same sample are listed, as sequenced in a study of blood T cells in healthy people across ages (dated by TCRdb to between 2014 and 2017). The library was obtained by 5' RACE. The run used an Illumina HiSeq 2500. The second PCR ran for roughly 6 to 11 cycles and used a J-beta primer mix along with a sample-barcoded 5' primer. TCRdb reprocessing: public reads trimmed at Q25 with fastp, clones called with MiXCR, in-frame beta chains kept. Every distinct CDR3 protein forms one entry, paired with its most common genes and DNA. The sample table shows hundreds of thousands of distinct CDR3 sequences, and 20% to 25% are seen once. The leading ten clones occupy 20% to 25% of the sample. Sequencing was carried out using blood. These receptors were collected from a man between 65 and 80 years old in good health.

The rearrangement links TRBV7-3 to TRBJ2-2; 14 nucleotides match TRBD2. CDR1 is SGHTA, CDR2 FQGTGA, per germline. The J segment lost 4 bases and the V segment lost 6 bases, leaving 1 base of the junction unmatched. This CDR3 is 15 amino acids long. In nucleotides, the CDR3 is TGTGCCAGCAGGGGGACTAGCGGGAGCACCGGGGAGCTGTTTTTT. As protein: CASRGTSGSTGELFF.

The CDR3 sequence: CASRSWGGYYNSPLHF. DNA for the CDR3: TGTGCCAGCAGATCCTGGGGGGGGTATTATAATTCACCCCTCCACTTT. The chain joins TRBV28 to TRBJ1-6; TRBD1 might be the D (5 bases). The CDR3 extends over 16 amino acids. Trimming removed 6 bases at V and 4 bases at J, with 16 bases between. The germline V gene encodes CDR1 MDHEN and CDR2 SYDVKM.

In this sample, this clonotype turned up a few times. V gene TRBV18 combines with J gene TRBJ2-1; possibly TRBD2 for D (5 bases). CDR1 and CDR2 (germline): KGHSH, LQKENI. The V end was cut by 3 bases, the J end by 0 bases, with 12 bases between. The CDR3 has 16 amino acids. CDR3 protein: CASSPQRRSSYNEQFF. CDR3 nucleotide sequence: TGTGCCAGCTCACCCCAGCGGCGAAGCTCCTACAATGAGCAGTTCTTC.

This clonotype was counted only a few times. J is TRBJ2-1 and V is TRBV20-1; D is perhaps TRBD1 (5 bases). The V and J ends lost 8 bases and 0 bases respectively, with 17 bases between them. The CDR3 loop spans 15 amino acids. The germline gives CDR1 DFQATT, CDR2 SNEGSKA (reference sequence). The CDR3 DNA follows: TGCAGTCAGACCGACACAGGATCCTCCTACAATGAGCAGTTCTTC. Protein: CSQTDTGSSYNEQFF.

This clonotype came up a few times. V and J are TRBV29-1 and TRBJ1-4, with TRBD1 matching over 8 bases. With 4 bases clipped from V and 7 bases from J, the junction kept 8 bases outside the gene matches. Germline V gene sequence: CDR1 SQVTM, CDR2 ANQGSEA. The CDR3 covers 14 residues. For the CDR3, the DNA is TGCAGCGTTGGACAGGGGCTGGAAGGTGAAAAACTGTTTTTT. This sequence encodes CSVGQGLEGEKLFF. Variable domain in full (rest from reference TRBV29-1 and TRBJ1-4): SAVISQKPSRDICQRGTSLTIQCQVDSQVTMMFWYRQQPGQSLTLIATANQGSEATYESGFVIDKFPISRPNLTFSTLTVSNMSPEDSSIYLCSVGQGLEGEKLFFGSGTQLSVL.

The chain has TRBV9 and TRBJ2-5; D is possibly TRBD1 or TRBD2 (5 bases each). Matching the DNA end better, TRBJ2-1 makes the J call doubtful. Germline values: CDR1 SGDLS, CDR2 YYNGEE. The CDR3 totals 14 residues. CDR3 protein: CASSVYGAGNEQFF. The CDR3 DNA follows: TGTGCCAGCAGCGTATACGGGGCTGGTAATGAGCAGTTCTTC.

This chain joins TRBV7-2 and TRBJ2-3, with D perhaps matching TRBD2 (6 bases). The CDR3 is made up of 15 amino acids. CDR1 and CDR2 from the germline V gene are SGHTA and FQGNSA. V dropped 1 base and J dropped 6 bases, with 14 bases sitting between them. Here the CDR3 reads CASSLVGLWMDTQYF. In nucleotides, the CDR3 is TGTGCCAGCAGCTTAGTGGGACTGTGGATGGATACGCAGTATTTT. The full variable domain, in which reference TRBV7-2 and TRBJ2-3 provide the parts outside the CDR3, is GAGVSQSPSNKVTEKGKDVELRCDPISGHTALYWYRQSLGQGLEFLIYFQGNSAPDKSGLPSDRFSAERTGGSVSTLTIQRTQQEDSAVYLCASSLVGLWMDTQYFGPGTRLTVL.

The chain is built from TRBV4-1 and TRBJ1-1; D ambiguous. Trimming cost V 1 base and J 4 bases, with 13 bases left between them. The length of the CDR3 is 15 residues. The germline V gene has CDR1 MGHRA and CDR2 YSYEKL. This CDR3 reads CASSQVETRATEAFF. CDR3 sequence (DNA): TGCGCCAGCAGCCAAGTCGAGACACGGGCCACTGAAGCTTTCTTT.

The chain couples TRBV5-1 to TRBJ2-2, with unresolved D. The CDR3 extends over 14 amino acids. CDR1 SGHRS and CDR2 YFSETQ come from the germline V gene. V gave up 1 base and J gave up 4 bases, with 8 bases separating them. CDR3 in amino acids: CASSLLPSTGELFF. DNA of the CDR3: TGCGCCAGCAGCTTGTTACCGTCCACCGGGGAGCTGTTTTTT.

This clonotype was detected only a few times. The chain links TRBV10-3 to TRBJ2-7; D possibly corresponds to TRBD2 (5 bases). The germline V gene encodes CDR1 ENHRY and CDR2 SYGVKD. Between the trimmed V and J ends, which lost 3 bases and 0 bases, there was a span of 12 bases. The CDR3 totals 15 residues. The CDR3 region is CAISDPISGSYEQYV. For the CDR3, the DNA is TGTGCCATCAGTGACCCGATAAGCGGCTCCTACGAGCAGTACGTC.

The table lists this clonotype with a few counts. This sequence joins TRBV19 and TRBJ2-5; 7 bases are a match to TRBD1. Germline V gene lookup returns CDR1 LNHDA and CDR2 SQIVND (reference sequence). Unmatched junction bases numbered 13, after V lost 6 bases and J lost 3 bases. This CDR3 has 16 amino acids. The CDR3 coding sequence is TGTGCCAGTAGCCCAACAACAGGGGCTGGGGAAGAGACCCAGTACTTC. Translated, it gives CASSPTTGAGEETQYF.

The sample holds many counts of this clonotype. The CDR3 region has the DNA TGTGCCAGCAGCGAGGACACGCTCTACGAGCAGTACGTC. Translating it yields CASSEDTLYEQYV. The rearrangement links TRBV7-8 to TRBJ2-7; TRBD1 is a possible D gene (5 bases). The CDR3 spans 13 residues. The germline gives CDR1 SGHVS, CDR2 FQNEAQ. Trimming took 5 bases from V and 3 from J, leaving 11 bases between them.

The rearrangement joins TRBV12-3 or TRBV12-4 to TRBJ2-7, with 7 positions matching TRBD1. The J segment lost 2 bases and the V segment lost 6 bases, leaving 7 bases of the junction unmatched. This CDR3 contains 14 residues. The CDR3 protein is CASRKTGTAYEQYF. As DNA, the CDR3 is TGTGCCAGCAGGAAAACCGGGACAGCCTACGAGCAGTACTTC.

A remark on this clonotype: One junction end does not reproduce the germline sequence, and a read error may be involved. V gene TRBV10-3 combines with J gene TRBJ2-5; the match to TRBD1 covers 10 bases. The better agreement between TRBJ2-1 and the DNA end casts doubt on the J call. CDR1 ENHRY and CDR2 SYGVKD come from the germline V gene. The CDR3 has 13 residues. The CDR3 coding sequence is TGTGCCGTCAGGGGACAGGGGAACAATGAGCAGTTCTTC. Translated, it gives CAVRGQGNNEQFF.

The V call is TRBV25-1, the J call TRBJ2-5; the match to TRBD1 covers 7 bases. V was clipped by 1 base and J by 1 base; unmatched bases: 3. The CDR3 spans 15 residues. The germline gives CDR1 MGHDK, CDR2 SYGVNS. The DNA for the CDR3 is TGTGCCAGCAGTGAATGGGGGACAGTCCAAGAGACCCAGTACTTC. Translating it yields CASSEWGTVQETQYF.

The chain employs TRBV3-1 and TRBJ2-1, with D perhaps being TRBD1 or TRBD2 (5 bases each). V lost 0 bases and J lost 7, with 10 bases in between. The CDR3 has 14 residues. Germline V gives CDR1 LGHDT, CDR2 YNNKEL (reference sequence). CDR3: CASSQDRERNEQFF. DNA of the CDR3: TGTGCCAGCAGCCAAGACAGGGAGCGTAATGAGCAGTTCTTC.

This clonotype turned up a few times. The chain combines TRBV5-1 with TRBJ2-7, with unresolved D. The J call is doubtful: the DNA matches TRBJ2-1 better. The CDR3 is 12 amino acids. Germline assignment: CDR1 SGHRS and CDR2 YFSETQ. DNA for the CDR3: TGCGCCAGCAGCTTGACTCTGGAGGAGCAGTTCTTC. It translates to CASSLTLEEQFF.

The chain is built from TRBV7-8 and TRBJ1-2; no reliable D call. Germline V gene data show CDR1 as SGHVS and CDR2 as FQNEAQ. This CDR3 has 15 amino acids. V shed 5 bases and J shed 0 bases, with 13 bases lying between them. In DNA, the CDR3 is TGTGCCAGCAGCGGGAGTTACGGTTCTAACTATGGCTACACCTTC. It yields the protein CASSGSYGSNYGYTF.

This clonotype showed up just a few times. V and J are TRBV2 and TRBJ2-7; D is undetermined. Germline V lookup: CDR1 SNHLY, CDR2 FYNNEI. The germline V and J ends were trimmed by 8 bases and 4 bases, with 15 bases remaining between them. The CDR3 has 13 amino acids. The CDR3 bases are TGTGCCAGCGCACAAGGCTGGGTGTACGAGCAGTACTTC. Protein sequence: CASAQGWVYEQYF.

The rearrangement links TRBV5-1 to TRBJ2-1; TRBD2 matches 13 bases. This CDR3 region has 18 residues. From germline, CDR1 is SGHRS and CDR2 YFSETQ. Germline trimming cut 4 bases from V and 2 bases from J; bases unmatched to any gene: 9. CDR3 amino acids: CASSLGLAGELTYNEQFF. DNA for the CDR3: TGCGCCAGCAGCCTCGGACTAGCGGGGGAACTGACCTACAATGAGCAGTTCTTC.